This TCR beta chain was recorded in a study of shared clonotypes between healthy human individuals. Clones were read by immunoSEQ multiplex PCR, and TCRdb kept only the in-frame ones, dropping some. The top ten clones hold 0.3% to 0.4% of a sample with 2 million to 2.5 million clones, around 93% of them seen once. Germline V gene sequence: CDR1 LGHNA, CDR2 YNFKEQ. Trimming left V 1 base short and J 1 base short, with 11 bases between. This CDR3 is built from 15 residues. The sequence was obtained from a man between 18 and 35 years old in good health. Some clones in this sample may be carry-over from other donors' samples. The J gene is TRBJ2-7, the V gene TRBV4-2, with D possibly TRBD2 on 6 matching bases. The sequencing input was naive CD4+ T cells from PBMCs. The subset denotes: CD45RA+ positively selected. The CDR3 protein is CASSQVGGASYEQYF. The CDR3 coding sequence is TGTGCCAGCAGCCAAGTTGGAGGGGCTTCCTACGAGCAGTACTTC.